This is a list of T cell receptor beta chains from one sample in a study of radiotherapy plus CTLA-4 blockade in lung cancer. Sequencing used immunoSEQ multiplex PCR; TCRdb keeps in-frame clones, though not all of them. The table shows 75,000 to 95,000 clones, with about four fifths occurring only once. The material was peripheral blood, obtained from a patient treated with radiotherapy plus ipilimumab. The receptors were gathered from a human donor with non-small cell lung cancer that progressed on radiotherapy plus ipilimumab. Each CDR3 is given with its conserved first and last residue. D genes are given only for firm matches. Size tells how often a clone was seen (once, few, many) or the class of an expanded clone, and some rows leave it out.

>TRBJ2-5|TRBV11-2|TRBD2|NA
CASSPGTSGRAGETQYF
TGTGCCAGCAGCCCGGGGACTAGCGGGAGGGCAGGAGAGACCCAGTACTTC
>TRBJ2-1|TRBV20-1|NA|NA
CSVTLGREQFF
TGCAGTGTCACGCTAGGAAGAGAGCAGTTCTTC
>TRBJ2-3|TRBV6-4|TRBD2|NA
CASSDSTSGSTDTQYF
TGTGCCAGCAGTGACTCGACTAGCGGGAGCACAGATACGCAGTATTTT
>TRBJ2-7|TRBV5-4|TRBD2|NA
CASSLAFSGIVYEQYF
TGTGCCAGCAGCTTGGCATTTAGCGGGATTGTCTACGAGCAGTACTTC
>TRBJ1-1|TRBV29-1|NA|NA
CSAVTDTNTEAFF
TGCAGCGCTGTAACAGATACTAACACTGAAGCTTTCTTT
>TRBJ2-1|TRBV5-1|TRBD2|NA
CASSLTGGSYNEQFF
TGCGCCAGCAGCTTAACCGGGGGGTCCTACAATGAGCAGTTCTTC
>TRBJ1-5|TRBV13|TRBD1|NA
CASSLNRGQPQHF
TGTGCCAGCAGCTTAAACAGGGGTCAGCCCCAGCATTTT
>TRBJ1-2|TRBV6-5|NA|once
CASGLVRGGYGYTF
TGTGCCAGCGGGCTTGTAAGGGGAGGCTATGGCTACACCTTC
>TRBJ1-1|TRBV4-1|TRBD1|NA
CASSQTGQTMGAAFF
TGCGCCAGCAGCCAGACGGGACAGACCATGGGGGCAGCTTTCTTT
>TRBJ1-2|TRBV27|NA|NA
CASSPRTQLYGYTF
TGTGCCAGCAGTCCCCGTACACAGCTCTATGGCTACACCTTC
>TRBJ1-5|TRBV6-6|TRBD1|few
CASRGTGDGDQPQHF
TGTGCCAGCCGGGGGACAGGGGATGGGGATCAGCCCCAGCATTTT
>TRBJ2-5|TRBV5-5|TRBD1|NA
CASSLTSDREETQYF
TGTGCCAGCAGCTTAACCTCAGACAGGGAAGAGACCCAGTACTTC
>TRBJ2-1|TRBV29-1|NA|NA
CSVGRQATYNEQFF
TGCAGCGTGGGAAGACAGGCTACCTACAATGAGCAGTTCTTC
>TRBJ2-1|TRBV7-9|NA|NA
CASSTDHNEQFF
TGTGCCAGCAGCACAGACCACAATGAGCAGTTCTTC
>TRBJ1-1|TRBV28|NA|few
CASRAWGTEAFF
TGTGCCAGCAGGGCCTGGGGCACTGAAGCTTTCTTT
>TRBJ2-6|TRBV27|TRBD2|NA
CASSPRGEYSGANVLTF
TGTGCCAGCAGTCCCCGGGGGGAATATTCTGGGGCCAACGTCCTGACTTTC
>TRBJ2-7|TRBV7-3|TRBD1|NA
CASSWGQGGEQYF
TGTGCCAGCAGCTGGGGACAGGGGGGCGAGCAGTACTTC
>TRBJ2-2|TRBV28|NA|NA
CASSFAGLSNTGELFF
TGTGCCAGCAGTTTTGCCGGATTATCGAACACCGGGGAGCTGTTTTTT
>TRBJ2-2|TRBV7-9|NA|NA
CASSLGGVSAGELFF
TGTGCCAGCAGCTTAGGCGGGGTTTCCGCCGGGGAGCTGTTTTTT
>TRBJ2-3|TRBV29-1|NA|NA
CSVVPGNSDTQYF
TGCAGCGTTGTGCCAGGGAACTCAGATACGCAGTATTTT
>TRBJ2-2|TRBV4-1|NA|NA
CASSQQPGELFF
TGCGCCAGCAGCCAACAACCCGGGGAGCTGTTTTTT
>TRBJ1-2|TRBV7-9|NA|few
CASSAGQSLNGGYTF
TGTGCCAGCAGCGCCGGACAGTCTCTTAATGGGGGCTACACCTTC